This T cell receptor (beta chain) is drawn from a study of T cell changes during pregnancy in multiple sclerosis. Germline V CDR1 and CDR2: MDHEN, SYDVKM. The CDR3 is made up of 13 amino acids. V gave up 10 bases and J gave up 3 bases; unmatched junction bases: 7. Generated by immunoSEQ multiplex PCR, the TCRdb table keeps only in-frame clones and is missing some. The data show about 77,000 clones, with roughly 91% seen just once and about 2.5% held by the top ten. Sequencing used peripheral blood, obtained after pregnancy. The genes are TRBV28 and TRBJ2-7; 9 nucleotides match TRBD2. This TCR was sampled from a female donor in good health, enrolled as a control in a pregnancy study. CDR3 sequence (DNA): TGTGCCATCCGCCCGACTAGCGGCTACGAGCAGTACTTC. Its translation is CAIRPTSGYEQYF.